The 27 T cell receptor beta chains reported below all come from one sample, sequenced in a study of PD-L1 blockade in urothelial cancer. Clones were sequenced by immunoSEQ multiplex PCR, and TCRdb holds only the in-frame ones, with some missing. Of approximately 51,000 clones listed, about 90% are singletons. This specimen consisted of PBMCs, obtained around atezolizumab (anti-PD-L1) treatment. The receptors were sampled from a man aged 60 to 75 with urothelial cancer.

The CDR3, as DNA: TGTGCCAGCGCTAACTTAAGGGGGCGCGGGAGGTCCGGGGAGCTGTTTTTT. This translates into CASANLRGRGRSGELFF. The rearrangement uses TRBV28 and TRBJ2-2, with D perhaps TRBD2 (8 bases). The CDR3 length is 17 residues. V was shortened by 8 bases and J by 6 bases, with 25 bases between the two germline ends. Germline values: CDR1 MDHEN, CDR2 SYDVKM. Full variable domain (missing parts from reference TRBV28 and TRBJ2-2): DVKVTQSSRYLVKRTGEKVFLECVQDMDHENMFWYRQDPGLGLRLIYFSYDVKMKEKGDIPEGYSVSREKKERFSLILESASTNQTSMYLCASANLRGRGRSGELFFGEGSRLTVL.

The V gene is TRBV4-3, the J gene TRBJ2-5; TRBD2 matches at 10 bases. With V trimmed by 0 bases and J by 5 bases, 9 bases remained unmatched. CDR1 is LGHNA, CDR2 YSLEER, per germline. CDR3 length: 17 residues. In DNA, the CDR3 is TGCGCCAGCAGCCAAGAGATTGTAGCGGGAGGTCGCGAGACCCAGTACTTC. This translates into CASSQEIVAGGRETQYF.

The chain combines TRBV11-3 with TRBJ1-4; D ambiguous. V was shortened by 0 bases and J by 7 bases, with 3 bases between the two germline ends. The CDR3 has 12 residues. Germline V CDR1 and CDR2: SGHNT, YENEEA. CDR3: CASSLDLEKLFF. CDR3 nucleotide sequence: TGTGCCAGCAGCTTAGATCTTGAAAAACTGTTTTTT.

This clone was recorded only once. The CDR3: CASSIDRSYEQYF. CDR3 DNA sequence: TGTGCCAGCAGTATTGACAGATCCTACGAGCAGTACTTC. V usage is TRBV6-5 and J usage is TRBJ2-7; D perhaps matches TRBD1 (5 bases). The germline V and J ends were trimmed by 5 bases and 1 base, with 9 bases remaining between them. This CDR3 region has 13 residues. Germline CDR1 and CDR2: MNHEY and SVGAGI.

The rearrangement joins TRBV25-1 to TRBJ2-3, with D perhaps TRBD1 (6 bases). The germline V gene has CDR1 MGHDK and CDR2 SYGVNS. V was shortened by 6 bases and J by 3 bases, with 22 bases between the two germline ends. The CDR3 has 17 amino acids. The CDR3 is CASSDRDIFSRTDTQYF. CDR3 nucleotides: TGTGCCAGCAGCGATAGGGACATCTTTTCTAGGACAGATACGCAGTATTTT.

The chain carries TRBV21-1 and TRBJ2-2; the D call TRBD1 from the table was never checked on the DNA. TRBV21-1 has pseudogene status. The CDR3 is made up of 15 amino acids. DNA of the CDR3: TGTGCCAGCAGCAAACGGACAGGGAACACCGGGGAGCTGTTTTTT. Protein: CASSKRTGNTGELFF.

The CDR3 DNA sequence: TGTGCCAGCAGCTTAGCGGGACAGGTACTACGGAATGGCTACACCTTC. Its translation is CASSLAGQVLRNGYTF. The chain has TRBV7-2 and TRBJ1-2; TRBD1 agrees at 8 bases. V trimming: 0 bases; J trimming: 6 bases; junction bases outside the gene matches: 9. From germline, CDR1 is SGHTA and CDR2 FQGNSA. The CDR3 consists of 16 residues.

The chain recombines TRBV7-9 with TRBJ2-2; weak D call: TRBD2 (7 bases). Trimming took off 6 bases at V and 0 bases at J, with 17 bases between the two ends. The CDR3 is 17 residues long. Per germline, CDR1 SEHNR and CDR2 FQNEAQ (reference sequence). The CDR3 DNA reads TGTGCCAGCAGTCCCTCGGGGGGCGGAACGAACACCGGGGAGCTGTTTTTT. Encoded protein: CASSPSGGGTNTGELFF.

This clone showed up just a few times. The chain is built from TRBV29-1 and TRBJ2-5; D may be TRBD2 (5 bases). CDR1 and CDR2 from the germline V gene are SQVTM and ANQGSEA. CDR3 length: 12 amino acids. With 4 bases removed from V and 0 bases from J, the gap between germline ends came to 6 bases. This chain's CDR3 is CSVGLNQETQYF. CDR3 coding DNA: TGCAGCGTTGGACTAAACCAAGAGACCCAGTACTTC.

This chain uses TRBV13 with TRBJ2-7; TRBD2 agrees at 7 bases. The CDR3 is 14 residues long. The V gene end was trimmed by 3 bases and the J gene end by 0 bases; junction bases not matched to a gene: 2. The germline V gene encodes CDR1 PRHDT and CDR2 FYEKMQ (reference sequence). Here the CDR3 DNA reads TGTGCCAGCAGCTTCGGGAGGAGCTCCTACGAGCAGTACTTC. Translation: CASSFGRSSYEQYF.

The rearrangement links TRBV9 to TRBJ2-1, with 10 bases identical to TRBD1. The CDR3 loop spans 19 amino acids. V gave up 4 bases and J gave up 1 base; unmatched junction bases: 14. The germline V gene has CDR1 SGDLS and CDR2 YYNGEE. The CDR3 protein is CASSSPTTGTGVSYNEQFF. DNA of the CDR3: TGTGCCAGCAGCTCTCCGACCACCGGGACAGGGGTATCCTACAATGAGCAGTTCTTC.

In DNA, the CDR3 is TGTGCCAGCAGTTACTCCGGACAGGGAGCATCCTACGAGCAGTACTTC. Translation gives CASSYSGQGASYEQYF. The chain links TRBV6-5 to TRBJ2-7; 8 bases are shared with TRBD1. Per germline, CDR1 MNHEY and CDR2 SVGAGI. V trimming: 0 bases; J trimming: 1 base; junction bases outside the gene matches: 5. The CDR3 contains 16 residues.

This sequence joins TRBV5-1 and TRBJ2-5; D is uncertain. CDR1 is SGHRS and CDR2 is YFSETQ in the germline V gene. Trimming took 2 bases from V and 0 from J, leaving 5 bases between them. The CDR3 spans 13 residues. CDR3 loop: CASSLEDQETQYF. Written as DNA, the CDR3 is TGCGCCAGCAGCTTAGAGGACCAAGAGACCCAGTACTTC.

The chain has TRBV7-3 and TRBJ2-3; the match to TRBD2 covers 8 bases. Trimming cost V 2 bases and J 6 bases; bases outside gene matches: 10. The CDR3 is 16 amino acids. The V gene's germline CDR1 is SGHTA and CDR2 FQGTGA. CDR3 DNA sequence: TGTGCCAGCAGCTTATTCATCCGGGGGGGCCGTGATACGCAGTATTTT. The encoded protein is CASSLFIRGGRDTQYF.

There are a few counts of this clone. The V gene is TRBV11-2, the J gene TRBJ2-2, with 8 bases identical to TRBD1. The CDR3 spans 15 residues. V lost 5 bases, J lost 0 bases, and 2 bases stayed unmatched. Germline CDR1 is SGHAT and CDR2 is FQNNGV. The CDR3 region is CASSRGQANTGELFF. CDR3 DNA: TGTGCCAGCAGCCGGGGACAGGCGAACACCGGGGAGCTGTTTTTT.

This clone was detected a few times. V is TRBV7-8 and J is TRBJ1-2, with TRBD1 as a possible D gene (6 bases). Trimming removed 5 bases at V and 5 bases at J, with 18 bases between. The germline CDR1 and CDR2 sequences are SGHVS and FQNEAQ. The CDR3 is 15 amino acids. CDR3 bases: TGTGCCAGCAGCACCAGGCTGGGGGCGAATTATGGCTACACCTTC. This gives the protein CASSTRLGANYGYTF.

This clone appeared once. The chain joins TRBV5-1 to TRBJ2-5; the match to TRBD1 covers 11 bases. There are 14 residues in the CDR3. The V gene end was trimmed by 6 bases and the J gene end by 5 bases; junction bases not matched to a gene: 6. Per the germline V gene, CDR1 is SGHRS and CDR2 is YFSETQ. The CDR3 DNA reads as TGCGCCAGCACTAAAGGGGACAGGGGGGAGACCCAGTACTTC. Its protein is CASTKGDRGETQYF.

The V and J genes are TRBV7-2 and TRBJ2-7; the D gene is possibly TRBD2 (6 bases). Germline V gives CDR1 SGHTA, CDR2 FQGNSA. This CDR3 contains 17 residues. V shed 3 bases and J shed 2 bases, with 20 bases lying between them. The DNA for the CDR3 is TGTGCCAGCAGCTTTAGAGGTGGACTATACTCAACCTACGAGCAGTACTTC. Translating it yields CASSFRGGLYSTYEQYF.

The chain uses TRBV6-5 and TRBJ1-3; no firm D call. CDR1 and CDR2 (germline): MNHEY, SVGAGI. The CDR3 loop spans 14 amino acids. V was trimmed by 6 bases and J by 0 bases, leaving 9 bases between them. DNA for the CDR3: TGTGCCAGCAGGGACTGGAGCTCTGGAAACACCATATATTTT. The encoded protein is CASRDWSSGNTIYF.

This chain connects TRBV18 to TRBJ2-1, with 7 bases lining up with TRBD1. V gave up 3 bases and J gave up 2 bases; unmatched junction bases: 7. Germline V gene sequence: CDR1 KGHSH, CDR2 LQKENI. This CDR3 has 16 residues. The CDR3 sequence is CASSPRDSHTYNEQFF. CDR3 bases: TGTGCCAGCTCACCTAGGGACAGTCATACCTACAATGAGCAGTTCTTC.

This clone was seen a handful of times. The CDR3 is CASSLPVRGELFF. As DNA, the CDR3 is TGTGCCAGCAGCTTGCCGGTCCGGGGGGAGCTGTTTTTT. The genes are TRBV5-6 and TRBJ2-2; D is uncertain. Germline CDR1 is SGHDT and CDR2 is YYEEEE. Between the trimmed V and J ends, which lost 1 base and 8 bases, there was a span of 9 bases. The CDR3 totals 13 residues.

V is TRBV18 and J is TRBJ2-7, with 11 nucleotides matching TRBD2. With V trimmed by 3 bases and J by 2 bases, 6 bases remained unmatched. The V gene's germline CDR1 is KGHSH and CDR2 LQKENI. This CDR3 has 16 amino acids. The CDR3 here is CASSPVTSGSPYEQYF. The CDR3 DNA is TGTGCCAGCTCACCCGTTACTAGCGGGAGCCCCTACGAGCAGTACTTC.

The CDR3 DNA is TGTGCCAGTGGGGGACAGGGATTGGGGTTGGGAACTGAAGCTTTCTTT. Its translation: CASGGQGLGLGTEAFF. The chain uses TRBV19 and TRBJ1-1; TRBD1 agrees at 9 bases. Per germline, CDR1 LNHDA and CDR2 SQIVND (reference sequence). With V trimmed by 8 bases and J by 5 bases, 15 bases remained unmatched. This CDR3 contains 16 residues.

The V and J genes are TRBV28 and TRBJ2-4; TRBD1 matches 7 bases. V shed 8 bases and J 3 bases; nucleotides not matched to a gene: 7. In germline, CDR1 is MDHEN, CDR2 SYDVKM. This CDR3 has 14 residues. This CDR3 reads CASRQGSGKNIQYF. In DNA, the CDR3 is TGTGCCAGCCGACAGGGAAGCGGCAAAAACATTCAGTACTTC.

The CDR3 coding sequence is TGTGCCAGCAGTTTACAGGGGGGCTATGAGACCCAGTACTTC. The encoded protein is CASSLQGGYETQYF. The V gene is TRBV28, the J gene TRBJ2-5; D may be TRBD1 (7 bases). The CDR3 has 14 residues. Germline assignment: CDR1 MDHEN and CDR2 SYDVKM. V was clipped by 2 bases and J by 5 bases, with 12 bases between them.

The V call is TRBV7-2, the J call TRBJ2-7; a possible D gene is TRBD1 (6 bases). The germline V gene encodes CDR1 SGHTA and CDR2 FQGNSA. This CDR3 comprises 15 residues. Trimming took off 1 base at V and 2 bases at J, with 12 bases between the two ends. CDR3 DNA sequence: TGTGCCAGCAGCTTAGGAGGACCAGGGGCCTACGAGCAGTACTTC. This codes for CASSLGGPGAYEQYF.

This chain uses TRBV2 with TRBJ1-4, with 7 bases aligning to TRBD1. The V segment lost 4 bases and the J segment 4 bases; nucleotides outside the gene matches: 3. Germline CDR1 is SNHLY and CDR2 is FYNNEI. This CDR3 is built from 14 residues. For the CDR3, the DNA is TGTGCCAGCAGTGCACAGGGGCTTAATGAAAAACTGTTTTTT. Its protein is CASSAQGLNEKLFF.